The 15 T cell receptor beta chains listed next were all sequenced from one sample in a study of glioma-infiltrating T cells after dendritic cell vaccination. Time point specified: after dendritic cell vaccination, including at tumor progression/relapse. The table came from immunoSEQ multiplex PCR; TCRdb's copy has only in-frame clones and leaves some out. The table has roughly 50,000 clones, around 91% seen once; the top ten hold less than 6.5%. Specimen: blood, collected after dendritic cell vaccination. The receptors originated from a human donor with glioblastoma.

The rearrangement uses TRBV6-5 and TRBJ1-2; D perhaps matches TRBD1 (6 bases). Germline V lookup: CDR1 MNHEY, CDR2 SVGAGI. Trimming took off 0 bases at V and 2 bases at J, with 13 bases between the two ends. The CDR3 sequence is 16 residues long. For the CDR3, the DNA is TGTGCCAGCAGTTACTCGGGGTTGGGGACAAACTATGGCTACACCTTC. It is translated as CASSYSGLGTNYGYTF.

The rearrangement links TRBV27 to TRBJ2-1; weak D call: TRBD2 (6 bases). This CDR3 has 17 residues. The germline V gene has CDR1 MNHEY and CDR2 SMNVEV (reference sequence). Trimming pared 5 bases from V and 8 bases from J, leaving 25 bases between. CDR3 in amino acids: CASSPWTGGKFMHEQFF. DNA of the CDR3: TGTGCCAGCAGTCCATGGACTGGGGGGAAGTTTATGCATGAGCAGTTCTTC.

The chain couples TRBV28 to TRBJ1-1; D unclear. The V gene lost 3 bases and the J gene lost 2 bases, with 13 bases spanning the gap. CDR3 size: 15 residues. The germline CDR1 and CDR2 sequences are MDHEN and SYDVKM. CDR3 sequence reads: CASSFSVPINTEAFF. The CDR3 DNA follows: TGTGCCAGCAGTTTCAGCGTCCCGATAAACACTGAAGCTTTCTTT.

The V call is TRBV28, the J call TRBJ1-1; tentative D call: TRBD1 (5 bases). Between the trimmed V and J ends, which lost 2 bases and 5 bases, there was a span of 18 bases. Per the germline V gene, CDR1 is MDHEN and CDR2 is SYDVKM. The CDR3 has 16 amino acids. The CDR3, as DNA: TGTGCCAGCAGTTTACCCAGCGCTGGGGGGAGAACTGAAGCTTTCTTT. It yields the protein CASSLPSAGGRTEAFF.

CDR3 amino acids: CASSRTGLLNTEAFF. The CDR3, as DNA: TGTGCCAGCAGCCGCACCGGACTGCTGAACACTGAAGCTTTCTTT. This rearrangement joins TRBV7-9 to TRBJ1-1; D gene uncertain. Germline V gene lookup returns CDR1 SEHNR and CDR2 FQNEAQ (reference sequence). This CDR3 contains 15 residues. Trimming removed 5 bases at V and 0 bases at J, with 13 bases between.

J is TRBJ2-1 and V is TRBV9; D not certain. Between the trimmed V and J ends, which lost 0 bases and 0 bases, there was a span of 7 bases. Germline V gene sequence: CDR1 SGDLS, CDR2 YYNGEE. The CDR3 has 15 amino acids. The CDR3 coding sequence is TGTGCCAGCAGCGTAGATGTGAGCTCCTACAATGAGCAGTTCTTC. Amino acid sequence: CASSVDVSSYNEQFF.

CDR3 bases: TGCGCCAGCAGCTTGGAGCCTAGCGGGCCCAGTACGACCTACGAGCAGTACTTC. Amino acid sequence: CASSLEPSGPSTTYEQYF. V usage is TRBV5-1 and J usage is TRBJ2-7; 8 nucleotides match TRBD2. The CDR3 consists of 18 residues. Per germline, CDR1 SGHRS and CDR2 YFSETQ. V trimming: 0 bases; J trimming: 2 bases; junction bases outside the gene matches: 13.

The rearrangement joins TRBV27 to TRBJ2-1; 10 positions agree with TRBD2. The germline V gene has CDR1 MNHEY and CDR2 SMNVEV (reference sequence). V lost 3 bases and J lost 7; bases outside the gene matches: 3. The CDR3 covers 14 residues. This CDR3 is CASSFSTSGNEQFF. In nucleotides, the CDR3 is TGTGCCAGCAGTTTCTCGACTAGCGGGAATGAGCAGTTCTTC.

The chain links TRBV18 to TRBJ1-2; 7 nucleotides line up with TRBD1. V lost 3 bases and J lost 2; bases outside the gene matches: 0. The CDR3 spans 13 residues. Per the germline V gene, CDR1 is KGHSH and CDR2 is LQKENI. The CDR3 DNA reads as TGTGCCAGCTCACCGACAGGGAACTATGGCTACACCTTC. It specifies CASSPTGNYGYTF.

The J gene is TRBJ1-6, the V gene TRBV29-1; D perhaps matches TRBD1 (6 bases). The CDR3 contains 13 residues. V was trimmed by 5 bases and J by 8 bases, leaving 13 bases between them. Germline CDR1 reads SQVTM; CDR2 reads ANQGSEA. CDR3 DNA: TGCAGCGTTAGGGGGGGAGGCGATTCACCCCTCCACTTT. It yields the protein CSVRGGGDSPLHF. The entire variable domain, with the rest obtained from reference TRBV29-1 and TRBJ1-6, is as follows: SAVISQKPSRDICQRGTSLTIQCQVDSQVTMMFWYRQQPGQSLTLIATANQGSEATYESGFVIDKFPISRPNLTFSTLTVSNMSPEDSSIYLCSVRGGGDSPLHFGNGTRLTVT.

Here the CDR3 reads CASSPRGWGSGTPRDNEQFF. Written as DNA, the CDR3 is TGTGCCAGCAGCCCCAGGGGATGGGGTAGCGGGACCCCGAGGGACAATGAGCAGTTCTTC. This chain links TRBV9 with TRBJ2-1; 8 bases match TRBD2. V gave up 4 bases and J gave up 5 bases; unmatched junction bases: 23. Germline lookup yields CDR1 SGDLS and CDR2 YYNGEE. This CDR3 is built from 20 residues.

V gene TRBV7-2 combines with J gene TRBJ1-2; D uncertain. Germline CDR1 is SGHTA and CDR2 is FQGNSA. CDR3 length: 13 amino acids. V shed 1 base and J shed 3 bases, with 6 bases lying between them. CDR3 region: CASSLVPDYGYTF. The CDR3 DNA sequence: TGTGCCAGCAGCTTAGTCCCCGACTATGGCTACACCTTC.

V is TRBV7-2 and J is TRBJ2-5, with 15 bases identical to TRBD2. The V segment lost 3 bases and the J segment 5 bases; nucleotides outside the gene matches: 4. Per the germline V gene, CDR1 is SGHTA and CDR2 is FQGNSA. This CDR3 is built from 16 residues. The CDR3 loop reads CASSFGLAGGVETQYF. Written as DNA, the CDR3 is TGTGCCAGCAGCTTCGGACTAGCGGGAGGGGTTGAGACCCAGTACTTC.

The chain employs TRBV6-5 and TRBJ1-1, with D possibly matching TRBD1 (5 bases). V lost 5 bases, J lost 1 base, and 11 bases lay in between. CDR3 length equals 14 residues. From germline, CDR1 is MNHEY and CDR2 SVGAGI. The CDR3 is CASSPGRENTEAFF. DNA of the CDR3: TGTGCCAGCAGTCCAGGGCGGGAGAACACTGAAGCTTTCTTT.

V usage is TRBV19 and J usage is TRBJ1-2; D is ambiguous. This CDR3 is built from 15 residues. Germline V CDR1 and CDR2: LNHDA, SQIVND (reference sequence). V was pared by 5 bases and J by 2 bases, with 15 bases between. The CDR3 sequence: CASSSPARKNYGYTF. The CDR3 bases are TGTGCCAGTAGTTCCCCTGCCAGAAAGAACTATGGCTACACCTTC.